This TCR beta chain was captured in a study of blood T cell repertoires in COVID-19. Here immunoSEQ multiplex PCR was the method, and the copy in TCRdb shows in-frame clones only, minus some. The sample holds 140,000 to 150,000 clones, 80% to 90% seen once. Trimming pared 5 bases from V and 3 bases from J, leaving 17 bases between. The germline V gene has CDR1 WNHNN and CDR2 SYGVQD (reference sequence). This CDR3 has 16 residues. What the recovered Cohort 3 donors had was two negative PCRs, clearance, or symptom resolution. The material sequenced was PBMCs or T cells enriched from blood (not recorded which). The chain is built from TRBV10-1 and TRBJ1-5; maybe TRBD1 (6 bases). This receptor was identified in a man aged 45-60 years who had recovered from COVID-19. As DNA, the CDR3 is TGCGCCAGCAGTAACCTGGAGGGGGGGAACAATCAGCCCCAGCATTTT. It translates to CASSNLEGGNNQPQHF.